These 20 T cell receptor beta chains originate from one sample sequenced in a study of cytomegalovirus exposure and HLA in healthy donors. Profiled with immunoSEQ multiplex PCR; TCRdb holds only in-frame clones, not every one. The sample lists 120,000 or so clones, about 88% occurring once. Sequences were obtained from PBMCs. The receptors were gathered from a man younger than 35 in good health and CMV-seropositive.

The chain has TRBV2 and TRBJ2-7; D not certain. Trimming shortened V by 4 bases and J by 4 bases, and 2 bases separated the two germline ends. The germline V gene encodes CDR1 SNHLY and CDR2 FYNNEI. CDR3 length equals 10 residues. The CDR3 spells CASSAYEQYF. The CDR3 coding sequence is TGTGCCAGCAGTGCATACGAGCAGTACTTC.

The CDR3 DNA is TGCGCCAGCAGCTTGGACAGCCTGAACACTGAAGCTTTCTTT. It is translated as CASSLDSLNTEAFF. This sequence joins TRBV5-1 and TRBJ1-1; D remains unclear. The CDR3 contains 14 residues. Germline loops: CDR1 SGHRS, CDR2 YFSETQ. Between the trimmed V and J ends, which lost 0 bases and 0 bases, there was a span of 6 bases.

This rearrangement joins TRBV13 to TRBJ1-1; weak D call: TRBD1 (5 bases). The germline V gene encodes CDR1 PRHDT and CDR2 FYEKMQ (reference sequence). The CDR3 covers 13 residues. V was cut by 3 bases and J by 1 base, with 6 bases left in between. The CDR3 loop is CASSLGQNTEAFF. The CDR3 DNA reads as TGTGCCAGCAGCTTGGGGCAGAACACTGAAGCTTTCTTT. Combining the CDR3 with reference TRBV13 and TRBJ1-1 gives the whole variable domain AAGVIQSPRHLIKEKRETATLKCYPIPRHDTVYWYQQGPGQDPQFLISFYEKMQSDKGSIPDRFSAQQFSDYHSELNMSSLELGDSALYFCASSLGQNTEAFFGQGTRLTVV.

CDR3 sequence reads: CASSLRGTTDTQYF. As DNA, the CDR3 is TGTGCCAGCAGCCTGCGGGGGACCACAGATACGCAGTATTTT. V gene TRBV5-6 combines with J gene TRBJ2-3; 7 bases are a match to TRBD2. V shed 4 bases and J 2 bases; nucleotides not matched to a gene: 4. From germline, CDR1 is SGHDT and CDR2 YYEEEE. The CDR3 spans 14 residues.

The chain carries TRBV19 and TRBJ1-5, with D hard to call. This CDR3 has 12 amino acids. From germline, CDR1 is LNHDA and CDR2 SQIVND (reference sequence). With 4 bases removed from V and 6 bases from J, the gap between germline ends came to 7 bases. CDR3 sequence reads: CASSTGGQPQHF. The CDR3 region has the DNA TGTGCCAGTAGTACAGGAGGTCAGCCCCAGCATTTT.

The chain has TRBV6-1 and TRBJ1-1, with D perhaps matching TRBD1 (6 bases). V lost 3 bases and J lost 5, with 13 bases in between. Germline CDR1 MNHNS, CDR2 SASEGT. This CDR3 has 14 amino acids. This CDR3 is CASSDRGWGTEAFF. The CDR3 DNA reads TGTGCCAGCAGTGATAGGGGGTGGGGGACTGAAGCTTTCTTT.

The genes are TRBV4-2 and TRBJ1-2; unclear D gene. V lost 1 base to trimming and J lost 4 bases, with 10 bases between them. Germline CDR1 is LGHNA and CDR2 is YNFKEQ. The CDR3 contains 14 residues. The CDR3 sequence is CASSQGARIYGYTF. In nucleotides, the CDR3 is TGTGCCAGCAGCCAAGGGGCCAGGATCTATGGCTACACCTTC.

The chain joins TRBV11-2 to TRBJ1-1, with 9 nucleotides matching TRBD1. V dropped 5 bases and J dropped 7; count of bases not matched to a gene: 5. Germline loops: CDR1 SGHAT, CDR2 FQNNGV. CDR3 length: 13 residues. Written as DNA, the CDR3 is TGTGCCAGCAGCACGGGGACAGGGATTGAAGCTTTCTTT. The encoded protein is CASSTGTGIEAFF. Full variable domain (rest looked up from reference TRBV11-2 and TRBJ1-1): EAGVAQSPRYKIIEKRQSVAFWCNPISGHATLYWYQQILGQGPKLLIQFQNNGVVDDSQLPKDRFSAERLKGVDSTLKIQPAKLEDSAVYLCASSTGTGIEAFFGQGTRLTVV.

The chain has TRBV5-6 and TRBJ1-2, with TRBD1 matching 8 bases. The V gene's germline CDR1 is SGHDT and CDR2 YYEEEE. J gave up 8 bases and V 7 bases, and 16 bases lay outside the gene matches. CDR3 length: 15 residues. The CDR3 DNA sequence: TGTGCCAGCTCCCTGCTACCGGTGACAGGGGTAGGCTACACCTTC. Protein: CASSLLPVTGVGYTF.

This sequence joins TRBV15 and TRBJ2-3; 8 positions agree with TRBD2. Germline trimming cut 2 bases from V and 1 base from J; bases unmatched to any gene: 2. In germline, CDR1 is LNHNV, CDR2 YYDKDF (reference sequence). The CDR3 has 15 residues. In DNA form, the CDR3 reads TGTGCCACCAGCAGACGAGCGGGGGGCACAGATACGCAGTATTTT. Its translation is CATSRRAGGTDTQYF.

The chain uses TRBV7-2 and TRBJ2-1; weak D call: TRBD2 (7 bases). The CDR3 extends over 18 amino acids. V was trimmed by 5 bases and J by 2 bases, leaving 22 bases between them. Germline loops: CDR1 SGHTA, CDR2 FQGNSA. The chain's CDR3 is CASSQTRGGDTPYNEQFF. DNA of the CDR3: TGTGCCAGCAGCCAAACCAGAGGGGGGGACACCCCCTACAATGAGCAGTTCTTC.

The chain recombines TRBV29-1 with TRBJ1-5, with TRBD1 as a possible D gene (5 bases). Trimming took off 7 bases at V and 0 bases at J, with 13 bases between the two ends. Germline V CDR1 and CDR2: SQVTM, ANQGSEA. The CDR3 is 14 amino acids. CDR3 residues: CSALGRDSNQPQHF. In nucleotides, the CDR3 is TGCAGCGCGTTGGGCAGGGATAGCAATCAGCCCCAGCATTTT.

This rearrangement joins TRBV4-3 to TRBJ2-1; the D is unclear. V was shortened by 1 base and J by 0 bases, with 10 bases between the two germline ends. The CDR3 is 16 amino acids. CDR1 and CDR2 (germline): LGHNA, YSLEER. CDR3 DNA: TGCGCCAGCAGCCAAGTCGGCCACAGCTCCTACAATGAGCAGTTCTTC. This gives the protein CASSQVGHSSYNEQFF.

This sequence joins TRBV7-2 and TRBJ2-7; TRBD1 matches 9 bases. The CDR3 runs 15 residues. J gave up 3 bases and V 2 bases, and 5 bases lay outside the gene matches. Germline CDR1 is SGHTA and CDR2 is FQGNSA. The CDR3 region is CASSLRTGEDYEQYF. DNA for the CDR3: TGTGCCAGCAGCTTACGGACAGGGGAGGACTACGAGCAGTACTTC.

The chain has TRBV6-1 and TRBJ2-1; D is perhaps TRBD1 (5 bases). Trimming removed 3 bases from V and 4 bases from J, with 10 bases in between. CDR1 and CDR2 (germline): MNHNS, SASEGT. The CDR3 totals 14 residues. CDR3 DNA sequence: TGTGCCAGCAGTGAGTCAGGGAAGTACAATGAGCAGTTCTTC. Translating gives CASSESGKYNEQFF.

The chain has TRBV28 and TRBJ2-1, with D possibly TRBD2 on 5 matching bases. V was pared by 7 bases and J by 3 bases, with 16 bases between. This CDR3 comprises 15 residues. Germline assignment: CDR1 MDHEN and CDR2 SYDVKM. The CDR3 bases are TGTGCCAGCACCAACGGAGGATCGGGCTACAATGAGCAGTTCTTC. The encoded protein is CASTNGGSGYNEQFF.

CDR3 DNA sequence: TGTGCCAGCAGCCTCGGGACAGACTACGAGCAGTACTTC. Translated, it gives CASSLGTDYEQYF. The rearrangement links TRBV13 to TRBJ2-7, with 7 nucleotides matching TRBD1. Germline values: CDR1 PRHDT, CDR2 FYEKMQ (reference sequence). V trimming: 5 bases; J trimming: 3 bases; junction bases outside the gene matches: 4. The CDR3 sequence is 13 residues long.

The CDR3 loop is CASSHPSGGDGYTF. In nucleotides, the CDR3 is TGCGCCAGCAGCCATCCCTCAGGAGGCGATGGCTACACCTTC. The J gene is TRBJ1-2, the V gene TRBV4-1; D is undetermined. The CDR3 extends over 14 amino acids. The V end was cut by 3 bases, the J end by 6 bases, with 14 bases between. Germline V CDR1 and CDR2: MGHRA, YSYEKL.

The chain carries TRBV4-3 and TRBJ2-5, with 14 nucleotides matching TRBD2. CDR1 is LGHNA and CDR2 is YSLEER in the germline V gene. V gave up 2 bases and J gave up 5 bases; unmatched junction bases: 7. The length of the CDR3 is 17 residues. CDR3 in amino acids: CASSQSPGLAGVETQYF. DNA of the CDR3: TGCGCCAGCAGCCAATCCCCGGGACTAGCGGGGGTGGAGACCCAGTACTTC.

This chain joins TRBV10-3 and TRBJ1-2; maybe TRBD1 (5 bases). CDR1 ENHRY and CDR2 SYGVKD come from the germline V gene. V dropped 0 bases and J dropped 0 bases, with 17 bases sitting between them. The CDR3 totals 18 residues. This CDR3 reads CAISESVGRRKSNYGYTF. CDR3 DNA sequence: TGTGCCATCAGTGAGTCGGTGGGGCGTCGCAAATCTAACTATGGCTACACCTTC.